This T cell receptor beta chain originates from a study of identical twins. Findings and limits, study-wide: For monozygotic twins, models underestimated out-of-frame TCR alpha sharing. Invariant MAIT and iNKT cells are populations that could partly confound zero-insertion analyses.

This clonotype was picked up a small number of times. Its antigen is unidentified. Template switching added a universal primer binding site, and final cDNA carried unique molecular identifiers. TCRdb passed the 5' RACE reads through MiXCR, listing each CDR3 protein once. Of hundreds of thousands of distinct CDR3 sequences in the sample, roughly 12% were seen once. In addition, the sample was reused for a study of yellow fever vaccine responses in identical twins.

The TCR sequence derives from a woman aged 18-29 years in good health. Sequenced input: PBMCs.

For the CDR3, the DNA is TGTGCCATCAGTGAAGGGCCGAATAATTCACCCCTCCACTTT. It encodes CAISEGPNNSPLHF. The chain uses TRBV10-3 and TRBJ1-6; D is unresolved. Germline loops: CDR1 ENHRY, CDR2 SYGVKD. The CDR3 extends over 14 amino acids. V was pared by 3 bases and J by 5 bases, with 8 bases between.